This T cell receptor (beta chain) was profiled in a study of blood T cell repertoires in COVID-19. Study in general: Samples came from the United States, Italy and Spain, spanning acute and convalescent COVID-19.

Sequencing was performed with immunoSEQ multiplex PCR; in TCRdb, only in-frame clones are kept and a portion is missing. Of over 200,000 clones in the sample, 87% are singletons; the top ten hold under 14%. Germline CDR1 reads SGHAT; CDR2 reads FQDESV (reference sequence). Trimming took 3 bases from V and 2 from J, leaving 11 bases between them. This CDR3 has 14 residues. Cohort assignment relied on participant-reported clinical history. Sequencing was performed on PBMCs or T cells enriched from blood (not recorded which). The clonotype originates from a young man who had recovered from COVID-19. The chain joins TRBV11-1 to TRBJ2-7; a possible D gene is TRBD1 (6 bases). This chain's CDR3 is CASSFAPGAYEQYF. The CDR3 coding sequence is TGTGCCAGCAGCTTTGCGCCAGGGGCCTACGAGCAGTACTTC.